Following are 6 T cell receptor beta chains from one sample sequenced in a study of CD8+ T cells in alopecia areata (dated by TCRdb to 2017 to 2018). The library was obtained by the immunoSEQ multiplex PCR assay. RNA was extracted from all samples and reverse transcribed into cDNA as template for TCR sequencing. The source is immuneACCESS, and TCRdb retained only in-frame sequences with V and J called. Part of the clones is not carried over; for the studies checked, unresolved V genes explain less than half of this, and the remainder is unexplained. The sample profile shows about 30,000 clones; more than 55% of them were found once. Roughly 18% of the sample is in the top ten clones. Sequences were obtained from NKG2D-high CD8+ T cells sorted from blood. Per the publication, the cell subset or site label means: sorted CD8+ NKG2D-high blood T cells. Source of these receptors: a human donor with alopecia areata.

V is TRBV18 and J is TRBJ2-1; unclear D gene. Trimming took 0 bases from V and 7 from J, leaving 4 bases between them. The CDR3 spans 12 residues. CDR1 and CDR2 from the germline V gene are KGHSH and LQKENI. CDR3 DNA sequence: TGTGCCAGCTCACCACCGGGGAATGAGCAGTTCTTC. This encodes CASSPPGNEQFF.

The V gene is TRBV6-6, the J gene TRBJ2-5; TRBD1 is a possible D gene (5 bases). Germline V lookup: CDR1 MNHNY, CDR2 SVGAGI (reference sequence). Trimming removed 8 bases from V and 4 bases from J, with 17 bases in between. The CDR3 has 14 residues. The CDR3, as DNA: TGTGCCAGCCTCCAAAGCACAGGTGGAGAGACCCAGTACTTC. Amino acid sequence: CASLQSTGGETQYF.

The CDR3 nucleotides are TGCGCCAGCAGCCAAACGGGGGGCAATGAGCAGTTCTTC. Its translation: CASSQTGGNEQFF. The chain carries TRBV4-1 and TRBJ2-1, with TRBD2 identical over 7 bases. CDR1 is MGHRA and CDR2 is YSYEKL in the germline V gene. Trimming removed 2 bases from V and 6 bases from J; junction bases left unmatched: 1. This CDR3 has 13 amino acids.

V usage is TRBV5-1 and J usage is TRBJ2-1, with D perhaps matching TRBD2 (5 bases). The germline V and J ends were trimmed by 0 bases and 7 bases, with 8 bases remaining between them. This CDR3 has 13 amino acids. The V gene's germline CDR1 is SGHRS and CDR2 YFSETQ. The chain's CDR3 is CASSLGLANEQFF. CDR3 nucleotide sequence: TGCGCCAGCAGCTTGGGTCTAGCAAATGAGCAGTTCTTC.

This clone was seen just once. The genes are TRBV28 and TRBJ1-5, with D maybe TRBD1 (6 bases). The ends were cut back, 10 bases at V and 0 bases at J, with 16 bases in the middle. Per germline, CDR1 MDHEN and CDR2 SYDVKM. CDR3 length equals 15 residues. The CDR3 DNA sequence: TGTGCCAACCGGGGCAGGGGAGATAGCAATCAGCCCCAGCATTTT. The encoded protein is CANRGRGDSNQPQHF.

This clone was observed a single time. J is TRBJ2-1 and V is TRBV7-3, with D possibly matching TRBD2 (6 bases). CDR3 length: 15 amino acids. Trimming stripped 4 bases from V and 5 bases from J, with 15 bases between. Looked up from germline, CDR1 is SGHTA and CDR2 is FQGTGA. The CDR3, as DNA: TGTGCCAGCAGCTCAGAACTAGCTTTGCACAATGAGCAGTTCTTC. Translated: CASSSELALHNEQFF.